This T cell receptor beta chain was recovered during a study of CD8+ T cells in alopecia areata. Study-level findings and limits: Whereas mice showed it more clearly, TCR sharing across patients was murkier, possibly because of HLA. Lesional tissue from the scalp (especially in alopecia totalis/universalis) showed higher clonality than normal scalp.

In germline, CDR1 is LGHNA, CDR2 YSLEER. The CDR3 is made up of 13 amino acids. Between the trimmed V and J ends, which lost 2 bases and 4 bases, there was a span of 8 bases. Treatment in this sample: oral pan-JAK inhibitor, 5-10 mg twice daily. Turning to this clone: The antigen is unknown.

cDNA serving as the sequencing template came from extracted, reverse transcribed RNA. Using immunoSEQ multiplex PCR, the repertoire was profiled, and TCRdb retains in-frame clones only, with some absent. The repertoire consists of some 180,000 clones, with approximately 55% occurring once and the leading ten covering roughly 10%. The V call is TRBV4-3, the J call TRBJ1-1; D is uncertain. The source of this sequence is a human donor with alopecia areata. The specimen was CD8+ T cells sorted from blood, collected at week 24, from a patient treated with tofacitinib. The DNA of the CDR3 is TGCGCCAGCAGCCAAAAAGGAGGCACTGAAGCTTTCTTT. Its protein is CASSQKGGTEAFF.